The next 28 T cell receptor beta chains were all read from a single sample in a study of shared clonotypes between healthy human individuals. Assay used: immunoSEQ multiplex PCR; TCRdb lists only in-frame clones, some missing. The profile covers 2 million to 2.5 million clones, with over 85% appearing a single time and 0.35% to 0.45% taken by the ten largest. The specimen was naive CD4+ T cells from PBMCs. The subset denotes: CD45RA+ positively selected. These receptors all come from a young man in good health. Some clones in this sample may be carry-over from other donors' samples.

The chain couples TRBV9 to TRBJ2-3, with D tentatively TRBD1 or TRBD2 (6 bases each). The ends were cut back, 0 bases at V and 0 bases at J, with 11 bases in the middle. Germline V gene sequence: CDR1 SGDLS, CDR2 YYNGEE. The CDR3 loop spans 16 amino acids. In nucleotides, the CDR3 is TGTGCCAGCAGCGTAGTTGGGGGGCAAAGCACAGATACGCAGTATTTT. Translated: CASSVVGGQSTDTQYF.

The gene calls are TRBV5-4 and TRBJ2-2; 15 nucleotides match TRBD2. The CDR3 spans 15 residues. The germline V gene has CDR1 SGHNT and CDR2 YYREEE (reference sequence). V lost 3 bases and J lost 8; bases outside the gene matches: 2. CDR3 sequence: CASSYGLAGGGELFF. DNA for the CDR3: TGTGCCAGCAGCTACGGACTAGCGGGAGGGGGGGAGCTGTTTTTT. The whole variable domain, filled in from reference TRBV5-4 and TRBJ2-2, reads ETGVTQSPTHLIKTRGQQVTLRCSSQSGHNTVSWYQQALGQGPQFIFQYYREEENGRGNFPPRFSGLQFPNYSSELNVNALELDDSALYLCASSYGLAGGGELFFGEGSRLTVL.

As for this clone: Other DNA sequences in this sample translate to the same CDR3. The V and J genes are TRBV10-3 and TRBJ1-5; D gene unclear. The V gene lost 2 bases and the J gene lost 1 base, with 3 bases spanning the gap. This CDR3 comprises 13 residues. CDR1 is ENHRY, CDR2 SYGVKD, per germline. CDR3: CAISENSNQPQHF. As DNA, the CDR3 is TGTGCCATCAGTGAGAACAGCAATCAGCCCCAGCATTTT.

V and J are TRBV30 and TRBJ2-1, with D hard to call. Trimming took off 2 bases at V and 4 bases at J, with 12 bases between the two ends. Germline V lookup: CDR1 GTSNPN, CDR2 SVGIG (reference sequence). The CDR3 has 14 amino acids. CDR3 protein: CAWSPGQSYNEQFF. CDR3 DNA sequence: TGTGCCTGGAGTCCCGGGCAGAGTTACAATGAGCAGTTCTTC. Variable domain in full (rest from reference TRBV30 and TRBJ2-1): SQTIHQWPATLVQPVGSPLSLECTVEGTSNPNLYWYRQAAGRGLQLLFYSVGIGQISSEVPQNLSASRPQDRQFILSSKKLLLSDSGFYLCAWSPGQSYNEQFFGPGTRLTVL.

The J gene is TRBJ2-1, the V gene TRBV30, with D possibly TRBD2 on 5 matching bases. The CDR3 sequence is 14 residues long. Looked up from germline, CDR1 is GTSNPN and CDR2 is SVGIG (reference sequence). Trimming took 3 bases from V and 0 from J, leaving 9 bases between them. The CDR3 coding sequence is TGTGCCTGGAGAATTGGGAGCTCCTACAATGAGCAGTTCTTC. This codes for CAWRIGSSYNEQFF.

On this clone: Other DNA variants within this sample encode the same CDR3. The V call is TRBV9, the J call TRBJ2-3; 10 bases line up with TRBD2. Trimming cost V 3 bases and J 2 bases; bases outside gene matches: 3. The germline V gene encodes CDR1 SGDLS and CDR2 YYNGEE. The length of the CDR3 is 15 residues. The CDR3 reads CASSEREGYTDTQYF. DNA for the CDR3: TGTGCCAGCAGCGAGCGGGAGGGATACACAGATACGCAGTATTTT.

V usage is TRBV9 and J usage is TRBJ1-5, with D hard to call. This CDR3 contains 13 residues. Germline CDR1 is SGDLS and CDR2 is YYNGEE. The germline V and J ends were trimmed by 0 bases and 7 bases, with 8 bases remaining between them. The DNA of the CDR3 is TGTGCCAGCAGCGTAGATGAGTCGCAGCCCCAGCATTTT. This codes for CASSVDESQPQHF.

The V call is TRBV5-6, the J call TRBJ1-5, with D uncertain. There are 13 residues in the CDR3. Germline V gene sequence: CDR1 SGHDT, CDR2 YYEEEE. Trimming took 0 bases from V and 7 from J, leaving 8 bases between them. The CDR3, as DNA: TGTGCCAGCAGCTTGGGCTATTCCCAGCCCCAGCATTTT. This codes for CASSLGYSQPQHF.

The genes are TRBV5-1 and TRBJ2-3, with 7 bases lining up with TRBD2. Germline V gives CDR1 SGHRS, CDR2 YFSETQ. V lost 5 bases, J lost 2 bases, and 5 bases stayed unmatched. This CDR3 comprises 14 residues. CDR3 DNA sequence: TGCGCCAGCAGGTTTGAGCGGGACACAGATACGCAGTATTTT. This encodes CASRFERDTDTQYF.

The chain uses TRBV11-1 and TRBJ2-5; 9 bases line up with TRBD1. After removal of 5 bases from V and 3 bases from J, the junction contained 4 bases not matched to a gene. The germline gives CDR1 SGHAT, CDR2 FQDESV (reference sequence). This CDR3 is built from 14 residues. This chain's CDR3 is CASSGRDREETQYF. The CDR3 DNA follows: TGTGCCAGCAGCGGAAGGGACAGGGAAGAGACCCAGTACTTC.

The rearrangement joins TRBV15 to TRBJ1-4, with D unresolved. V lost 0 bases and J 2 bases, leaving 16 bases between the germline ends. Germline CDR1 LNHNV, CDR2 YYDKDF (reference sequence). The CDR3 loop spans 18 amino acids. CDR3 residues: CATSRDFDVTRTNEKLFF. For the CDR3, the DNA is TGTGCCACCAGCAGAGATTTTGATGTGACACGCACTAATGAAAAACTGTTTTTT. The variable domain in full, with the rest retrieved from reference TRBV15 and TRBJ1-4, is DAMVIQNPRYQVTQFGKPVTLSCSQTLNHNVMYWYQQKSSQAPKLLFHYYDKDFNNEADTPDNFQSRRPNTSFCFLDIRSPGLGDTAMYLCATSRDFDVTRTNEKLFFGSGTQLSVL.

Regarding this clone: Other DNA sequences of this sample code for an identical CDR3. V and J are TRBV18 and TRBJ2-7; D remains unclear. This CDR3 region has 12 residues. Trimming took off 6 bases at V and 5 bases at J, with 11 bases between the two ends. Per germline, CDR1 KGHSH and CDR2 LQKENI. The CDR3 region is CASSPSRDEQYF. CDR3 nucleotide sequence: TGTGCCAGCTCCCCCTCCCGAGACGAGCAGTACTTC. Using reference TRBV18 and TRBJ2-7 for the parts outside the CDR3, the full variable domain is NAGVMQNPRHLVRRRGQEARLRCSPMKGHSHVYWYRQLPEEGLKFMVYLQKENIIDESGMPKERFSAEFPKEGPSILRIQQVVRGDSAAYFCASSPSRDEQYFGPGTRLTVT.

This chain connects TRBV7-6 to TRBJ2-1; TRBD2 aligns across 14 bases. V lost 5 bases, J lost 6 bases, and 12 bases stayed unmatched. Per germline, CDR1 SGHVS and CDR2 FNYEAQ. The CDR3 consists of 18 residues. CDR3 in amino acids: CASSRIPGLAGVSNEQFF. The CDR3 region has the DNA TGTGCCAGCAGCCGCATTCCGGGACTAGCGGGAGTGAGCAATGAGCAGTTCTTC.

This clone was seen once. Other DNA variants within this sample encode the same CDR3. The V call is TRBV6-6, the J call TRBJ1-1, with no clear D. The CDR3 runs to 11 residues. V lost 2 bases and J lost 5, with 3 bases in between. Germline V gene sequence: CDR1 MNHNY, CDR2 SVGAGI (reference sequence). The CDR3 DNA follows: TGTGCCAGCAGTTACCGGACTGAAGCTTTCTTT. Translation gives CASSYRTEAFF.

Concerning this clone itself: Other DNA sequences in this sample translate to the same CDR3. The rearrangement uses TRBV2 and TRBJ2-5, with D maybe TRBD2 (5 bases). The germline gives CDR1 SNHLY, CDR2 FYNNEI. CDR3 length: 13 residues. Trimming removed 6 bases from V and 2 bases from J, with 10 bases in between. CDR3 nucleotides: TGTGCCAGCAGGCGAGCGGCTCAAGAGACCCAGTACTTC. Residues: CASRRAAQETQYF.

The CDR3: CASSIGLTSGANYEQYF. In DNA, the CDR3 is TGTGCCAGTAGTATAGGGTTAACAAGCGGGGCGAACTACGAGCAGTACTTC. This chain connects TRBV19 to TRBJ2-7; 7 nucleotides agree with TRBD2. The CDR3 extends over 17 amino acids. Germline assignment: CDR1 LNHDA and CDR2 SQIVND (reference sequence). J was trimmed by 3 bases and V by 1 base; bases with no gene match: 12.

The chain joins TRBV29-1 to TRBJ1-2; 7 positions agree with TRBD1. V was clipped by 5 bases and J by 7 bases; unmatched bases: 16. Germline V gene sequence: CDR1 SQVTM, CDR2 ANQGSEA. The CDR3 contains 15 residues. In DNA form, the CDR3 reads TGCAGCGTTCCTACAGGGGCTATTCCTTGGAGTGGCTACACCTTC. Its protein is CSVPTGAIPWSGYTF.

CDR3 residues: CASSPKRVAAYEQYF. The CDR3 DNA follows: TGTGCCAGCTCACCAAAGAGGGTAGCAGCCTACGAGCAGTACTTC. This chain uses TRBV18 with TRBJ2-7; a possible D gene is TRBD2 (5 bases). V was cut by 2 bases and J by 2 bases, with 13 bases left in between. Germline CDR1 KGHSH, CDR2 LQKENI. The CDR3 has 15 residues.

With regard to this clone: Within the sample, other DNA sequences also encode this same CDR3. The chain joins TRBV2 to TRBJ2-2; D is ambiguous. This CDR3 is built from 12 residues. Trimming shortened V by 6 bases and J by 3 bases, and 5 bases separated the two germline ends. In germline, CDR1 is SNHLY, CDR2 FYNNEI. CDR3 bases: TGTGCCAGCAGGGCGGACACCGGGGAGCTGTTTTTT. Protein product: CASRADTGELFF.

J is TRBJ2-1 and V is TRBV2; no reliable D call. CDR3 size: 13 residues. V dropped 1 base and J dropped 4 bases, with 5 bases sitting between them. Per the germline V gene, CDR1 is SNHLY and CDR2 is FYNNEI. The CDR3 reads CASSEVGYNEQFF. The CDR3 DNA reads TGTGCCAGCAGTGAAGTTGGGTACAATGAGCAGTTCTTC.

This sequence joins TRBV7-3 and TRBJ1-3; no clear D. With 6 bases removed from V and 4 bases from J, the gap between germline ends came to 10 bases. The CDR3 consists of 13 residues. In germline, CDR1 is SGHTA, CDR2 FQGTGA. CDR3 sequence reads: CASRPAPGNTIYF. CDR3 bases: TGTGCCAGCAGACCGGCCCCGGGAAACACCATATATTTT.

V and J are TRBV9 and TRBJ2-3; no clear D gene. Trimming shortened V by 2 bases and J by 4 bases, and 8 bases separated the two germline ends. This CDR3 is built from 13 residues. From germline, CDR1 is SGDLS and CDR2 YYNGEE. This CDR3 reads CASSVGVPDTQYF. The CDR3 DNA is TGTGCCAGCAGCGTTGGGGTCCCAGATACGCAGTATTTT.

This chain links TRBV18 with TRBJ1-3; 7 positions match TRBD1. The V and J ends lost 1 base and 2 bases, in that order; junction bases with no gene match: 8. Germline V gene data show CDR1 as KGHSH and CDR2 as LQKENI. The CDR3 has 17 residues. The CDR3 nucleotides read TGTGCCAGCTCACCACTTGGGACAGACCTGGCTGGAAACACCATATATTTT. Encoded protein: CASSPLGTDLAGNTIYF.

The chain has TRBV6-6 and TRBJ2-7; 14 nucleotides line up with TRBD2. V lost 5 bases and J lost 8; bases outside the gene matches: 8. CDR3 length equals 15 residues. CDR1 is MNHNY, CDR2 SVGAGI, per germline (reference sequence). The chain's CDR3 is CASSTVGLAGVKQYF. For the CDR3, the DNA is TGTGCCAGCAGTACAGTGGGACTAGCGGGAGTCAAGCAGTACTTC.

Concerning this clone: Other nucleotide sequences from this sample produce the same CDR3. The chain joins TRBV7-2 to TRBJ2-5, with D maybe TRBD2 (5 bases). This CDR3 spans 14 amino acids. The V gene lost 2 bases and the J gene lost 5 bases, with 12 bases spanning the gap. The germline V gene encodes CDR1 SGHTA and CDR2 FQGNSA. CDR3 coding DNA: TGTGCCAGCAGCTTAAAGGGTTGGAGGGAGACCCAGTACTTC. Translating it yields CASSLKGWRETQYF.

The chain joins TRBV18 to TRBJ2-7, with 8 nucleotides matching TRBD1. J lost 5 bases, V lost 4 bases, and 7 bases had no gene match. CDR3 length equals 14 residues. Per the germline V gene, CDR1 is KGHSH and CDR2 is LQKENI. The DNA of the CDR3 is TGTGCCAGCTCACTACAGGGGGTTGGGAACGAGCAGTACTTC. This codes for CASSLQGVGNEQYF.

This rearrangement joins TRBV28 to TRBJ2-7, with 7 bases matching TRBD1. J lost 2 bases, V lost 8 bases, and 9 bases had no gene match. Germline V gene data show CDR1 as MDHEN and CDR2 as SYDVKM. This CDR3 has 14 residues. The CDR3: CASLKQGSPYEQYF. DNA for the CDR3: TGTGCCAGCCTGAAACAGGGGAGCCCCTACGAGCAGTACTTC.

In regard to this clone: Within the sample, other DNA sequences also encode this same CDR3. This chain uses TRBV28 with TRBJ1-4; D uncertain. V shed 3 bases and J shed 1 base, with 6 bases lying between them. From germline, CDR1 is MDHEN and CDR2 SYDVKM. This CDR3 is built from 14 residues. The CDR3 loop reads CASSLGGTNEKLFF. CDR3 coding DNA: TGTGCCAGCAGTTTGGGAGGAACTAATGAAAAACTGTTTTTT. Drawing the rest from reference TRBV28 and TRBJ1-4, the complete variable domain is DVKVTQSSRYLVKRTGEKVFLECVQDMDHENMFWYRQDPGLGLRLIYFSYDVKMKEKGDIPEGYSVSREKKERFSLILESASTNQTSMYLCASSLGGTNEKLFFGSGTQLSVL.